Below, 18 T cell receptor beta chains from the same sample are listed, as sequenced in a study of PD-1 blockade in mismatch repair-deficient tumors. Generated by immunoSEQ multiplex PCR, the TCRdb table keeps only in-frame clones and is missing some. The profile shows 60,000 to 65,000 clones, around 89% of them singletons. The sequencing here drew on peripheral blood, taken 52 weeks after starting pembrolizumab. The receptors derive from an adult with mismatch repair-deficient cancer.

This chain connects TRBV7-6 to TRBJ2-2, with 7 bases that match TRBD1. CDR3 size: 15 residues. The J segment lost 4 bases and the V segment lost 5 bases, leaving 7 bases of the junction unmatched. Germline loops: CDR1 SGHVS, CDR2 FNYEAQ. CDR3 residues: CASSQGQMGTGELFF. The CDR3 DNA reads TGTGCCAGCAGCCAGGGACAGATGGGCACCGGGGAGCTGTTTTTT. The variable domain in full, completed from reference TRBV7-6 and TRBJ2-2, reads GAGVSQSPRYKVTKRGQDVALRCDPISGHVSLYWYRQALGQGPEFLTYFNYEAQQDKSGLPNDRFSAERPEGSISTLTIQRTEQRDSAMYRCASSQGQMGTGELFFGEGSRLTVL.

This clone came up a few times. The DNA of the CDR3 is TGTGCCAGCAGCGCCTTTTCCAGGGCCAATGAAAAACTGTTTTTT. Residues: CASSAFSRANEKLFF. This chain connects TRBV7-8 to TRBJ1-4, with D perhaps matching TRBD1 (5 bases). Germline lookup yields CDR1 SGHVS and CDR2 FQNEAQ. This CDR3 has 15 amino acids. Trimming took 5 bases from V and 5 from J, leaving 15 bases between them.

The genes are TRBV7-2 and TRBJ2-7; 12 bases agree with TRBD2. The V segment lost 5 bases and the J segment 7 bases; nucleotides outside the gene matches: 12. Germline CDR1 and CDR2: SGHTA and FQGNSA. This CDR3 spans 16 amino acids. The CDR3 protein is CASSTAPGLAGVEQYF. In nucleotides, the CDR3 is TGTGCCAGCAGCACGGCTCCGGGACTAGCGGGTGTTGAGCAGTACTTC.

The chain is built from TRBV5-1 and TRBJ2-1; 11 nucleotides match TRBD2. From germline, CDR1 is SGHRS and CDR2 YFSETQ. V was clipped by 4 bases and J by 9 bases; unmatched bases: 9. This CDR3 contains 15 residues. CDR3 amino acids: CASSRATSGSGEQFF. DNA of the CDR3: TGCGCCAGCAGCCGTGCCACTAGCGGGAGTGGTGAGCAGTTCTTC. Based on the CDR3 plus reference TRBV5-1 and TRBJ2-1, the full variable domain is KAGVTQTPRYLIKTRGQQVTLSCSPISGHRSVSWYQQTPGQGLQFLFEYFSETQRNKGNFPGRFSGRQFSNSRSEMNVSTLELGDSALYLCASSRATSGSGEQFFGPGTRLTVL.

The rearrangement uses TRBV30 and TRBJ1-5, with 7 bases lining up with TRBD1. The CDR3 is 14 amino acids. Germline values: CDR1 GTSNPN, CDR2 SVGIG (reference sequence). V was clipped by 1 base and J by 0 bases; unmatched bases: 0. The chain's CDR3 is CAWSGDSSNQPQHF. DNA for the CDR3: TGTGCCTGGAGTGGGGACAGTAGCAATCAGCCCCAGCATTTT.

This clone was picked up a small number of times. The rearrangement links TRBV11-2 to TRBJ1-1; D not resolved. The CDR3 length is 12 residues. Germline V lookup: CDR1 SGHAT, CDR2 FQNNGV. The V end lost 1 base, the J end lost 8 bases, and 8 bases lay between the germline ends. The CDR3 loop reads CASSLVQEEAFF. The CDR3 DNA is TGTGCCAGCAGCTTAGTTCAGGAGGAAGCTTTCTTT. Looking up the rest from reference TRBV11-2 and TRBJ1-1 gives the full variable domain: EAGVAQSPRYKIIEKRQSVAFWCNPISGHATLYWYQQILGQGPKLLIQFQNNGVVDDSQLPKDRFSAERLKGVDSTLKIQPAKLEDSAVYLCASSLVQEEAFFGQGTRLTVV.

This clone is labeled medium-sized. The identical CDR3 is also encoded by other nucleotide sequences in the sample. The chain couples TRBV21-1 to TRBJ2-3. TRBV21-1 is recorded as a pseudogene. The CDR3 runs 19 residues. The CDR3 coding sequence is TGTGCCAGCAGCGACTGGGGGGGACAGCACACCTCAAGCACAGATACGCAGTATTTT. Protein sequence: CASSDWGGQHTSSTDTQYF.

This rearrangement joins TRBV7-9 to TRBJ2-1; D not certain. The length of the CDR3 is 11 residues. Germline V gives CDR1 SEHNR, CDR2 FQNEAQ (reference sequence). Trimming took 3 bases from V and 6 from J, leaving 3 bases between them. CDR3 amino acids: CASSFFNEQFF. The CDR3 DNA is TGTGCCAGCAGCTTCTTCAATGAGCAGTTCTTC.

This chain connects TRBV18 to TRBJ2-7; 10 bases are a match to TRBD2. The germline V gene has CDR1 KGHSH and CDR2 LQKENI. This CDR3 has 16 residues. With 3 bases clipped from V and 1 base from J, the junction kept 6 bases outside the gene matches. CDR3 protein: CASSPGASGSSYEQYF. Written as DNA, the CDR3 is TGTGCCAGCTCACCCGGGGCTAGCGGGAGTTCCTACGAGCAGTACTTC. Using reference TRBV18 and TRBJ2-7 for the parts outside the CDR3, the full variable domain is NAGVMQNPRHLVRRRGQEARLRCSPMKGHSHVYWYRQLPEEGLKFMVYLQKENIIDESGMPKERFSAEFPKEGPSILRIQQVVRGDSAAYFCASSPGASGSSYEQYFGPGTRLTVT.

The gene calls are TRBV28 and TRBJ1-1, with D hard to call. Germline values: CDR1 MDHEN, CDR2 SYDVKM. This CDR3 has 12 residues. The V and J ends lost 5 bases and 8 bases respectively, with 12 bases between them. CDR3 coding DNA: TGTGCCAGCAGTACGCCGGGAATCGAAGCTTTCTTT. Its translation: CASSTPGIEAFF.

CDR3 DNA sequence: TGTGCCAGCAGCTTAGAATCGGGGATGGGAAACACCATATATTTT. Its protein product is CASSLESGMGNTIYF. The gene calls are TRBV11-3 and TRBJ1-3; no firm D call. V lost 0 bases and J lost 4, with 10 bases in between. The germline CDR1 and CDR2 sequences are SGHNT and YENEEA. The CDR3 covers 15 residues.

This rearrangement joins TRBV9 to TRBJ2-2; D might be TRBD1 (6 bases). CDR3 size: 16 residues. Germline V lookup: CDR1 SGDLS, CDR2 YYNGEE. Trimming cost V 1 base and J 0 bases, with 10 bases left between them. In DNA form, the CDR3 reads TGTGCCAGCAGCGTACGGACAGCCGCGAACACCGGGGAGCTGTTTTTT. Translation: CASSVRTAANTGELFF.

The V call is TRBV5-4, the J call TRBJ1-1; D is perhaps TRBD1 (5 bases). This CDR3 contains 14 residues. V gave up 1 base and J gave up 4 bases, with 11 bases separating them. CDR1 and CDR2 (germline): SGHNT, YYREEE (reference sequence). The chain's CDR3 is CASSLIGVGTEAFF. CDR3 nucleotide sequence: TGTGCCAGCAGCTTGATAGGGGTTGGCACTGAAGCTTTCTTT. Using reference TRBV5-4 and TRBJ1-1 for the parts outside the CDR3, the full variable domain is ETGVTQSPTHLIKTRGQQVTLRCSSQSGHNTVSWYQQALGQGPQFIFQYYREEENGRGNFPPRFSGLQFPNYSSELNVNALELDDSALYLCASSLIGVGTEAFFGQGTRLTVV.

This sequence joins TRBV27 and TRBJ2-6, with D unresolved. The CDR3 runs 14 residues. CDR1 is MNHEY and CDR2 is SMNVEV in the germline V gene (reference sequence). V was clipped by 4 bases and J by 2 bases, with 6 bases between them. CDR3 in amino acids: CASSWAAGANVLTF. Written as DNA, the CDR3 is TGTGCCAGCAGTTGGGCTGCTGGGGCCAACGTCCTGACTTTC. The complete variable domain, with remaining parts taken from reference TRBV27 and TRBJ2-6, reads EAQVTQNPRYLITVTGKKLTVTCSQNMNHEYMSWYRQDPGLGLRQIYYSMNVEVTDKGDVPEGYKVSRKEKRNFPLILESPSPNQTSLYFCASSWAAGANVLTFGAGSRLTVL.

This clone was observed a single time. The chain joins TRBV7-6 to TRBJ1-1; D is ambiguous. Looked up from germline, CDR1 is SGHVS and CDR2 is FNYEAQ. V lost 1 base and J 0 bases, leaving 9 bases between the germline ends. CDR3 length: 15 residues. CDR3 in amino acids: CASSLVERLNTEAFF. In DNA, the CDR3 is TGTGCCAGCAGCTTAGTGGAGAGGCTGAACACTGAAGCTTTCTTT.

This clone has just one count. The chain carries TRBV7-9 and TRBJ2-1; TRBD1 matches 7 bases. The CDR3 is 15 amino acids. V lost 5 bases, J lost 2 bases, and 6 bases stayed unmatched. The V gene's germline CDR1 is SEHNR and CDR2 FQNEAQ (reference sequence). Written as DNA, the CDR3 is TGTGCCAGCAGCATACGACAGGGCCCCTACAATGAGCAGTTCTTC. Translating gives CASSIRQGPYNEQFF.

The CDR3 region is CASSQWTDNTGELFF. The CDR3 DNA follows: TGCGCCAGCAGCCAATGGACAGATAACACCGGGGAGCTGTTTTTT. The chain links TRBV4-1 to TRBJ2-2; D perhaps matches TRBD1 (6 bases). V dropped 2 bases and J dropped 2 bases, with 9 bases sitting between them. CDR1 is MGHRA and CDR2 is YSYEKL in the germline V gene. The CDR3 length is 15 residues.

This chain links TRBV10-2 with TRBJ1-1; 12 nucleotides agree with TRBD1. CDR1 and CDR2 (germline): WSHSY, SAAADI. This CDR3 has 15 amino acids. V lost 8 bases and J lost 6; bases outside the gene matches: 10. CDR3 in amino acids: CASRPGGQGAAEAFF. CDR3 bases: TGCGCCAGCCGCCCTGGGGGACAGGGGGCCGCTGAAGCTTTCTTT.